Each of the 32 T cell receptor beta chains below was sequenced from the same sample in a study of beta chain features in type 1 diabetes. Of the isolated RNA, all was reverse transcribed, and so the sequenced material was expressed TCRB transcripts. Sequencing was performed with immunoSEQ multiplex PCR; in TCRdb, only in-frame clones are kept and a portion is missing. Here the sample spans about 290,000 clones, 7% to 9% being singletons. Sequenced: central memory CD4+ T cells from blood. Receptor source: a woman aged 18 to 35 in good health.

Many counts were recorded for this clone. Here the CDR3 DNA reads TGTGCCAGCAGCTTAGGTGACGGGGGCACTGAAGCTTTCTTT. Translating gives CASSLGDGGTEAFF. The chain links TRBV11-2 to TRBJ1-1; D might be TRBD1 (5 bases). V was cut by 1 base and J by 4 bases, with 10 bases left in between. This CDR3 has 14 residues. Germline CDR1 and CDR2: SGHAT and FQNNGV.

This clone came up many times. The rearrangement uses TRBV28 and TRBJ1-5; D uncertain. V lost 5 bases and J 7 bases, leaving 24 bases between the germline ends. This CDR3 has 17 residues. CDR1 is MDHEN and CDR2 is SYDVKM in the germline V gene. The CDR3 bases are TGTGCCAGCAGTACAGTTCTCCGGACGTATAGAGGGCAGCCCCAGCATTTT. This encodes CASSTVLRTYRGQPQHF. Supplemented by reference TRBV28 and TRBJ1-5, the full variable domain reads DVKVTQSSRYLVKRTGEKVFLECVQDMDHENMFWYRQDPGLGLRLIYFSYDVKMKEKGDIPEGYSVSREKKERFSLILESASTNQTSMYLCASSTVLRTYRGQPQHFGDGTRLSIL.

The chain combines TRBV5-4 with TRBJ2-7, with D tentatively TRBD2 (6 bases). Trimming shortened V by 2 bases and J by 3 bases, and 12 bases separated the two germline ends. The CDR3 has 14 amino acids. CDR1 SGHNT and CDR2 YYREEE come from the germline V gene (reference sequence). The CDR3 sequence: CASSLWGGIYEQYV. The CDR3 nucleotides are TGTGCCAGCAGCTTATGGGGCGGGATCTACGAGCAGTACGTC.

Ten or more counts support this clone. The chain is built from TRBV13 and TRBJ2-1; the D gene could be TRBD1 or TRBD2 (5 bases each). The V gene's germline CDR1 is PRHDT and CDR2 FYEKMQ (reference sequence). CDR3 size: 15 residues. Trimming shortened V by 5 bases and J by 7 bases, and 18 bases separated the two germline ends. The CDR3 sequence is CASSQGTGTGNEQFF. For the CDR3, the DNA is TGTGCCAGCAGCCAAGGGACGGGTACGGGGAATGAGCAGTTCTTC.

This clone occurred a few times. V gene TRBV7-3 combines with J gene TRBJ2-2; D could derive from TRBD1 or TRBD2 (5 bases each). Trimming stripped 5 bases from V and 2 bases from J, with 12 bases between. There are 15 residues in the CDR3. The germline V gene has CDR1 SGHTA and CDR2 FQGTGA. CDR3: CASSPSGPNTGELFF. CDR3 coding DNA: TGTGCCAGCAGCCCGTCGGGACCAAACACCGGGGAGCTGTTTTTT.

This clone has just a few counts. The rearrangement uses TRBV7-2 and TRBJ1-2; D might be TRBD1 (6 bases). Per the germline V gene, CDR1 is SGHTA and CDR2 is FQGNSA. This CDR3 has 15 residues. Trimming took off 4 bases at V and 4 bases at J, with 16 bases between the two ends. In nucleotides, the CDR3 is TGTGCCAGCAGCTCCCGGGCGACAGGATCCTATGGCTACACCTTC. Protein sequence: CASSSRATGSYGYTF.

In DNA form, the CDR3 reads TGTGCCAGCAGCCAAGATGGGACTCGAAGGAGGTATTTT. It specifies CASSQDGTRRRYF. The chain employs TRBV4-2 and TRBJ2-3; tentatively, D is TRBD2 (6 bases). This CDR3 has 13 residues. V lost 0 bases and J lost 14, with 15 bases in between. Germline values: CDR1 LGHNA, CDR2 YNFKEQ.

The chain employs TRBV27 and TRBJ1-2; weak D call: TRBD1 (5 bases). The length of the CDR3 is 13 residues. Per germline, CDR1 MNHEY and CDR2 SMNVEV (reference sequence). V gave up 6 bases and J gave up 4 bases, with 12 bases separating them. The CDR3 is CASSPPGSYGYTF. The CDR3 bases are TGTGCCAGCAGCCCCCCAGGGAGCTATGGCTACACCTTC.

The table lists this clone with a few counts. This sequence joins TRBV19 and TRBJ2-4; D unclear. V lost 3 bases and J lost 6, with 6 bases in between. The CDR3 covers 12 residues. CDR1 LNHDA and CDR2 SQIVND come from the germline V gene (reference sequence). In DNA form, the CDR3 reads TGTGCCAGTAGTATTGTCGGAAACATTCAGTACTTC. It translates to CASSIVGNIQYF.

This clone was picked up a small number of times. The chain employs TRBV7-8 and TRBJ2-2; TRBD1 matches at 7 bases. The CDR3 has 15 residues. Germline values: CDR1 SGHVS, CDR2 FQNEAQ. J lost 6 bases, V lost 5 bases, and 9 bases had no gene match. The CDR3 sequence is CASSPLGQGAGELFF. Written as DNA, the CDR3 is TGTGCCAGCAGCCCCCTTGGGCAGGGGGCCGGGGAGCTGTTTTTT. The whole variable domain, filled in from reference TRBV7-8 and TRBJ2-2, reads GAGVSQSPRYKVAKRGQDVALRCDPISGHVSLFWYQQALGQGPEFLTYFQNEAQLDKSGLPSDRFFAERPEGSVSTLKIQRTQQEDSAVYLCASSPLGQGAGELFFGEGSRLTVL.

V and J are TRBV27 and TRBJ2-1; 14 nucleotides match TRBD2. The germline V gene encodes CDR1 MNHEY and CDR2 SMNVEV (reference sequence). CDR3 length: 15 residues. The junction had 5 bases not matched to a gene; V was cut back by 5 bases and J by 8 bases. The CDR3 DNA reads TGTGCCAGCAGTAGACTAGCGGGAGGGGTTGATGAGCAGTTCTTC. Translated, it gives CASSRLAGGVDEQFF.

The chain carries TRBV11-3 and TRBJ2-7, with a weak D call TRBD2 (5 bases). This CDR3 is built from 9 residues. V lost 11 bases and J lost 7, with 9 bases in between. Germline V gives CDR1 SGHNT, CDR2 YENEEA. The CDR3 sequence: CAGRGEQYF. CDR3 bases: TGTGCCGGCCGGGGAGAGCAGTACTTC.

This clone came up many times. The chain is built from TRBV30 and TRBJ1-2; possible D gene TRBD1, 5 bases. Germline V gene lookup returns CDR1 GTSNPN and CDR2 SVGIG (reference sequence). V shed 0 bases and J shed 0 bases, with 14 bases lying between them. This CDR3 contains 16 residues. CDR3 loop: CAWSVRAGPPNYGYTF. The CDR3 DNA reads as TGTGCCTGGAGTGTACGTGCAGGGCCACCTAACTATGGCTACACCTTC.

There are many counts of this clone. J is TRBJ1-1 and V is TRBV5-6; D not certain. Trimming left V 2 bases short and J 1 base short, with 3 bases between. CDR1 is SGHDT and CDR2 is YYEEEE in the germline V gene. This CDR3 comprises 12 residues. This CDR3 reads CASSFANTEAFF. The CDR3 DNA reads as TGTGCCAGCAGCTTTGCGAACACTGAAGCTTTCTTT.

This clone showed up just a few times. The chain is built from TRBV15 and TRBJ2-1; 14 positions match TRBD2. The CDR3 spans 14 residues. The V gene's germline CDR1 is LNHNV and CDR2 YYDKDF (reference sequence). V was clipped by 1 base and J by 13 bases; unmatched bases: 3. The CDR3, as DNA: TGTGCCACCAGCAGAGCCGGGACTAGCGGGAGACAGTTCTTC. As protein: CATSRAGTSGRQFF.

Here the CDR3 reads CASSLDRGEQYV. In DNA form, the CDR3 reads TGTGCCAGCAGCTTGGACAGGGGCGAGCAGTACGTC. The rearrangement links TRBV7-2 to TRBJ2-7; TRBD1 matches at 9 bases. This CDR3 comprises 12 residues. Germline CDR1 and CDR2: SGHTA and FQGNSA. With 3 bases clipped from V and 6 bases from J, the junction kept 0 bases outside the gene matches.

The chain couples TRBV7-2 to TRBJ1-2; 9 bases match TRBD1. CDR1 is SGHTA, CDR2 FQGNSA, per germline. The CDR3 runs 14 residues. The V and J ends lost 5 bases and 7 bases, in that order; junction bases with no gene match: 8. The CDR3 here is CASSLRTGEAGYTF. DNA for the CDR3: TGTGCCAGCAGCCTCCGGACAGGGGAGGCTGGCTACACCTTC.

This clone was counted many times. This chain connects TRBV21-1 to TRBJ2-1; the tabulated D call, TRBD1, remains unverified against the DNA. TRBV21-1 is given as a pseudogene. This CDR3 has 15 amino acids. The CDR3 is CASSKSRTADNEQFF. For the CDR3, the DNA is TGTGCCAGCAGCAAAAGCCGGACAGCCGACAATGAGCAGTTCTTC.

The J gene is TRBJ1-2, the V gene TRBV28, with D hard to call. The germline V gene has CDR1 MDHEN and CDR2 SYDVKM. Trimming took 11 bases from V and 0 from J, leaving 13 bases between them. This CDR3 is built from 13 residues. The CDR3 region has the DNA TGTGCCGGGCGCCGGTCTGCTAACTATGGCTACACCTTC. It specifies CAGRRSANYGYTF.

In its sample, this clone was seen a few times. The rearrangement uses TRBV5-6 and TRBJ2-1; tentative D call: TRBD1 (5 bases). Germline V CDR1 and CDR2: SGHDT, YYEEEE. The length of the CDR3 is 13 residues. The V end was cut by 5 bases, the J end by 3 bases, with 9 bases between. The CDR3 spells CASRRTGYNEQFF. The DNA for the CDR3 is TGTGCCAGCAGGAGAACAGGCTACAATGAGCAGTTCTTC.

This clone has just a few counts. This sequence joins TRBV30 and TRBJ2-5; D gene uncertain. V was pared by 2 bases and J by 2 bases, with 15 bases between. CDR3 length: 15 residues. Germline loops: CDR1 GTSNPN, CDR2 SVGIG (reference sequence). CDR3 sequence: CAWSRSRTTQETQYF. The DNA of the CDR3 is TGTGCCTGGAGTCGGAGCCGAACTACACAAGAGACCCAGTACTTC.

The chain combines TRBV4-1 with TRBJ2-5, with D possibly matching TRBD2 (5 bases). CDR1 and CDR2 from the germline V gene are MGHRA and YSYEKL. This CDR3 has 14 amino acids. Trimming cost V 3 bases and J 1 base, with 9 bases left between them. CDR3 region: CASSHPDFQETQYF. In DNA, the CDR3 is TGCGCCAGCAGCCACCCGGACTTCCAAGAGACCCAGTACTTC.

The chain combines TRBV29-1 with TRBJ1-4; D is uncertain. V gave up 4 bases and J gave up 3 bases, with 6 bases separating them. Germline V lookup: CDR1 SQVTM, CDR2 ANQGSEA. The CDR3 consists of 12 residues. CDR3 amino acids: CSVGEPNEKLFF. CDR3 DNA sequence: TGCAGCGTTGGGGAGCCTAATGAAAAACTGTTTTTT.

Ten or more counts support this clone. This chain connects TRBV28 to TRBJ1-5, with D perhaps TRBD1 (6 bases). This CDR3 has 14 residues. Germline V gives CDR1 MDHEN, CDR2 SYDVKM. V was clipped by 5 bases and J by 1 base, with 9 bases between them. The CDR3: CASSTGNSNQPQHF. The CDR3 DNA is TGTGCCAGCAGTACAGGGAACAGCAATCAGCCCCAGCATTTT.

This clone occurred a few times. The V and J genes are TRBV11-2 and TRBJ2-1, with D uncertain. Germline CDR1 is SGHAT and CDR2 is FQNNGV. V lost 2 bases to trimming and J lost 12 bases, with 14 bases between them. This CDR3 contains 13 residues. For the CDR3, the DNA is TGTGCCAGCAGCTTAAACCCTTGGCTGGTGCAGTTCTTC. It yields the protein CASSLNPWLVQFF.

Only a few counts were recorded for this clone. The chain recombines TRBV29-1 with TRBJ1-1; D perhaps matches TRBD1 (6 bases). CDR3 length equals 14 residues. CDR1 and CDR2 (germline): SQVTM, ANQGSEA. V was cut by 3 bases and J by 5 bases, with 16 bases left in between. The CDR3 DNA reads as TGCAGCGTTGATAGGGGCCCAGGGGCAACTGAAGCTTTCTTT. Protein product: CSVDRGPGATEAFF.

The chain has TRBV7-3 and TRBJ2-5; no firm D call. The CDR3 length is 13 residues. V gave up 3 bases and J gave up 1 base, with 6 bases separating them. The germline V gene encodes CDR1 SGHTA and CDR2 FQGTGA. In nucleotides, the CDR3 is TGTGCCAGCAGCTTGTGGCCCCAAGAGACCCAGTACTTC. It specifies CASSLWPQETQYF.

This clone was detected ten times or more. The V gene is TRBV5-1, the J gene TRBJ1-4; 9 nucleotides line up with TRBD1. There are 15 residues in the CDR3. Losses at the gene ends were 4 bases for V and 3 bases for J; bases not matched to a gene: 4. Looked up from germline, CDR1 is SGHRS and CDR2 is YFSETQ. In DNA form, the CDR3 reads TGCGCCAGCAGCAGCCGACAGGGGGCTAATGAAAAACTGTTTTTT. This sequence encodes CASSSRQGANEKLFF.

J is TRBJ2-5 and V is TRBV6-1; TRBD1 matches 9 bases. CDR1 and CDR2 from the germline V gene are MNHNS and SASEGT. CDR3 length: 16 amino acids. J lost 4 bases, V lost 4 bases, and 10 bases had no gene match. The CDR3 bases are TGTGCCAGCAGTGGGGAACCCGGGACAGGGAGAGAGACCCAGTACTTC. It encodes CASSGEPGTGRETQYF.

This clone was picked up a small number of times. This sequence joins TRBV4-2 and TRBJ1-1; D is ambiguous. Trimming removed 1 base at V and 1 base at J, with 16 bases between. In germline, CDR1 is LGHNA, CDR2 YNFKEQ. The CDR3 totals 17 residues. CDR3 region: CASSQGVQRRANTEAFF. In DNA form, the CDR3 reads TGTGCCAGCAGCCAAGGGGTCCAGCGCCGCGCGAACACTGAAGCTTTCTTT.

This clone was observed a handful of times. The chain carries TRBV14 and TRBJ1-1; D perhaps matches TRBD1 (5 bases). V was shortened by 1 base and J by 6 bases, with 9 bases between the two germline ends. CDR1 SGHDN and CDR2 FVKESK come from the germline V gene. CDR3 length: 13 amino acids. CDR3: CASSQARGSEAFF. The CDR3 nucleotides are TGTGCCAGCAGCCAAGCCCGGGGGTCTGAAGCTTTCTTT.

The CDR3 loop reads CASSRGREDTGELFF. CDR3 DNA: TGTGCCAGCAGCCGGGGACGTGAGGACACCGGGGAGCTGTTTTTT. This chain links TRBV7-3 with TRBJ2-2; D may correspond to TRBD1 or TRBD2 (5 bases each). The CDR3 is 15 residues long. V dropped 5 bases and J dropped 3 bases, with 13 bases sitting between them. Germline CDR1 SGHTA, CDR2 FQGTGA.